A selection of T cell receptor beta chains follows, all from one sample in a study of blood T cell repertoires in COVID-19. TCRdb keeps only in-frame clones here, not all; method: immunoSEQ multiplex PCR. The repertoire consists of roughly 230,000 clones, with roughly nine tenths occurring once and the leading ten covering around 4.2%. The sample comprised PBMCs or T cells enriched from blood (not recorded which). Receptor source: a woman in her twenties or thirties with acute COVID-19. Each CDR3 is given with its conserved first and last residue. A D gene is named only where the DNA matches it firmly. Where a row states a size, it is once, few, many or the class of an expanded clone; other rows omit it.

>TRBD2|TRBV27|TRBJ2-7|12|.
CASSLLGGEQYF
TGTGCCAGCAGTTTATTGGGGGGGGAGCAGTACTTC
>TRBD2|TRBV18|TRBJ2-7|18|.
CASSPRPGLAGGPNEQYF
TGTGCCAGCTCACCGAGGCCTGGACTAGCGGGGGGGCCTAACGAGCAGTACTTC
>.|TRBV5-6|TRBJ2-7|18|.
CASSSSRSRTSTLYEQYF
TGTGCCAGCAGTTCGTCCCGGTCCCGAACTAGCACCCTCTACGAGCAGTACTTC
>.|TRBV7-2|TRBJ2-3|14|once
CASSLGWEADTQYF
TGTGCCAGCAGCTTAGGCTGGGAGGCAGATACGCAGTATTTT
>.|TRBV7-8|TRBJ1-2|15|once
CASSPGHGPNYGYTF
TGTGCCAGCAGCCCCGGACACGGACCTAACTATGGCTACACCTTC
>.|TRBV28|TRBJ1-1|15|.
CASSEGVAGRTEAFF
TGTGCCAGCAGCGAAGGGGTGGCAGGGAGGACTGAAGCTTTCTTT
>TRBD2|TRBV28|TRBJ2-5|15|.
CASSSIAGGLETQYF
TGTGCCAGCAGTTCTATAGCGGGGGGCCTGGAGACCCAGTACTTC
>TRBD1|TRBV19|TRBJ2-1|11|few
CASRGQGEQFF
TGTGCCAGTAGAGGACAGGGGGAGCAGTTCTTC
>TRBD1|TRBV5-1|TRBJ1-5|15|.
CASSPTGGSNQPQHF
TGCGCCAGCAGTCCAACAGGGGGTAGCAATCAGCCCCAGCATTTT
>TRBD2|TRBV15|TRBJ2-1|15|.
CATSRVAGSDNEQFF
TGTGCCACCAGCAGGGTAGCGGGGAGCGACAATGAGCAGTTCTTC
>TRBD1|TRBV7-2|TRBJ2-7|15|.
CASSSAGQGSYEQYF
TGTGCCAGCAGCTCAGCTGGACAGGGTTCCTACGAGCAGTACTTC
>.|TRBV7-8|TRBJ1-1|15|.
CASSRLRGGNTEAFF
TGTGCCAGCAGCCGCCTAAGGGGGGGGAACACTGAAGCTTTCTTT
>.|TRBV5-4|TRBJ1-1|13|.
CASSLLYNTEAFF
TGTGCCAGCAGCTTACTCTATAACACTGAAGCTTTCTTT
>TRBD1|TRBV29-1|TRBJ1-1|13|.
CSVSRDSSTEAFF
TGCAGCGTTTCACGGGACAGCAGTACTGAAGCTTTCTTT
>TRBD1|TRBV10-3|TRBJ2-7|11|.
CAIREQGQQYF
TGTGCCATCAGGGAACAGGGGCAGCAGTACTTC
>.|TRBV4-3|TRBJ2-7|15|.
CASSQDRQIPHEQYF
TGCGCCAGCAGCCAAGATCGACAGATCCCCCACGAGCAGTACTTC
>.|TRBV5-5|TRBJ2-7|11|.
CASSPSYEQYF
TGTGCCAGCAGCCCATCCTACGAGCAGTACTTC
>TRBD2|TRBV5-1|TRBJ2-7|16|.
CASSSGLAGDHYEQYF
TGCGCCAGCAGCAGCGGACTAGCGGGGGATCACTACGAGCAGTACTTC
>TRBD2|TRBV29-1|TRBJ2-1|12|.
CSVRTSYNEQFF
TGCAGCGTGAGGACTAGCTATAATGAGCAGTTCTTC
>TRBD2|TRBV7-2|TRBJ2-5|13|.
CASVAGGLETQYF
TGTGCCAGCGTCGCGGGGGGCCTTGAGACCCAGTACTTC
>TRBD2|TRBV27|TRBJ2-3|15|.
CASSLGAGGTDTQYF
TGTGCCAGCAGTTTAGGGGCGGGGGGGACAGATACGCAGTATTTT
>.|TRBV3-1/TRBV3-2|TRBJ1-2|12|.
CASSQGDYGYTF
TGTGCCAGCAGCCAGGGCGACTATGGCTACACCTTC
>TRBD1|TRBV24-1|TRBJ2-5|16|.
CATSDFGTAYGETQYF
TGTGCCACCAGTGATTTCGGGACAGCTTACGGAGAGACCCAGTACTTC
>.|TRBV4-3|TRBJ1-1|14|.
CASSRTSPWTEAFF
TGCGCCAGCAGCCGGACATCGCCGTGGACTGAAGCTTTCTTT
>.|TRBV4-1|TRBJ1-5|16|.
CASSQDTAGDNQPQHF
TGCGCCAGCAGCCAAGATACCGCAGGGGACAATCAGCCCCAGCATTTT
>.|TRBV18|TRBJ1-1|13|.
CASSITENTEAFF
TGTGCCAGCTCAATAACAGAGAACACTGAAGCTTTCTTT
>TRBD1|TRBV10-1|TRBJ1-1|13|.
CASSRNRGTEAFF
TGCGCCAGCAGTCGTAACAGGGGGACTGAAGCTTTCTTT
>TRBD1|TRBV9|TRBJ1-4|15|.
CASSGGQATNEKLFF
TGTGCCAGCAGCGGCGGACAGGCCACTAATGAAAAACTGTTTTTT
>.|TRBV9|TRBJ1-4|15|.
CASSVGGTPNEKLFF
TGTGCCAGCAGCGTAGGAGGGACACCGAATGAAAAACTGTTTTTT
>TRBD2|TRBV27|TRBJ2-2|16|.
CASSLLRGANTGELFF
TGTGCCAGCAGTTTACTTCGGGGGGCGAACACCGGGGAGCTGTTTTTT
>.|TRBV12-5|TRBJ1-5|15|once
CASGPGLLRDQPQHF
TGTGCTAGTGGTCCGGGACTTTTGAGGGATCAGCCCCAGCATTTT
>.|TRBV6-1|TRBJ2-7|15|few
CASSDTGLASYEQYF
TGTGCCAGCAGTGACACAGGGCTCGCCTCCTACGAGCAGTACTTC
>TRBD2|TRBV9|TRBJ2-7|16|.
CASSSHGTSPSYEQYF
TGTGCCAGCAGCTCCCACGGGACTAGCCCTTCCTACGAGCAGTACTTC
>.|TRBV14|TRBJ1-5|16|.
CASSQVLLEGNQPQHF
TGTGCCAGCAGCCAAGTATTATTGGAGGGCAATCAGCCCCAGCATTTT
>TRBD1|TRBV19|TRBJ2-7|15|.
CASSSRDSLNYEQYF
TGTGCCAGTAGTAGCCGGGACAGTCTGAACTACGAGCAGTACTTC
>.|TRBV7-8|TRBJ2-7|16|.
CASSLMAGQKTYEQYF
TGTGCCAGCAGTTTAATGGCGGGACAGAAAACCTACGAGCAGTACTTC
>.|TRBV19|TRBJ1-1|15|.
CASRTSRETNTEAFF
TGTGCCAGTAGAACAAGCCGGGAGACTAACACTGAAGCTTTCTTT
>.|TRBV2|TRBJ1-3|13|.
CASRLELGNTIYF
TGTGCCAGCCGGCTGGAGTTGGGTAACACCATATATTTT
>.|TRBV19|TRBJ2-5|14|.
CASSIRGGEGTQYF
TGTGCCAGTAGTATTAGGGGGGGGGAAGGGACCCAGTACTTC
>TRBD2|TRBV4-1|TRBJ2-3|16|few
CASSPFEAGGRDTQYF
TGCGCCAGCAGCCCCTTCGAGGCGGGGGGGCGAGATACGCAGTATTTT
>.|TRBV11-2|TRBJ1-2|14|.
CASSASGAHYGYTF
TGTGCCAGCAGCGCCTCAGGGGCTCACTATGGCTACACCTTC
>.|TRBV28|TRBJ1-1|15|.
CASSFSEAGSTEAFF
TGTGCCAGCAGTTTTAGTGAGGCAGGGTCCACTGAAGCTTTCTTT
>.|TRBV5-1|TRBJ1-6|13|.
CASSLDSYSPLHF
TGCGCCAGCAGCTTGGATTCGTATTCACCCCTCCACTTT
>.|TRBV5-1|TRBJ2-5|15|.
CASSLDWLAVKTQYF
TGCGCCAGCAGCTTGGATTGGTTAGCGGTCAAGACCCAGTACTTC
>.|TRBV2|TRBJ1-5|16|few
CASRPDSSGSNQPQHF
TGTGCCAGCAGGCCGGACTCAAGTGGTAGCAATCAGCCCCAGCATTTT